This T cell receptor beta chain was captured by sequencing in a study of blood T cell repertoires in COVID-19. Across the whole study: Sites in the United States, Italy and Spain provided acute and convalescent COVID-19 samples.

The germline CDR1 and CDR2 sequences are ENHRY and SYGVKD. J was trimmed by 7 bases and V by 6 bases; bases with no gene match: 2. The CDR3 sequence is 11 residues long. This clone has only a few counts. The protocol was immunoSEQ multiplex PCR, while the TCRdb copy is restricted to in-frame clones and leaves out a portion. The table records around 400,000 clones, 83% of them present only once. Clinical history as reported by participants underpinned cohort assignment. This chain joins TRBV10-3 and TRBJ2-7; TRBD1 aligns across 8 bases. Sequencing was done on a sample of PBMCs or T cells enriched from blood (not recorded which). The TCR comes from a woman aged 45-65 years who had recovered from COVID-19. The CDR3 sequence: CAISQGAEQYF. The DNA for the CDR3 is TGTGCCATCAGCCAGGGGGCTGAGCAGTACTTC.